These 28 T cell receptor beta chains share one sample of origin, sequenced in a study of T-cell reconstitution after alpha-beta-depleted transplantation in children. As it was prepared, the TCRbeta library received unique molecular identifiers. Using its own MiXCR run on the PCR reads, TCRdb lists one record per CDR3 protein. Found here are about 540,000 distinct CDR3 sequences, 25% to 30% of them singletons; the top ten hold 35% to 40%. This material consisted of PBMCs, taken before TCRalphabeta/CD19-depleted stem cell transplant. Receptor source: a boy younger than two with Wiskott-Aldrich syndrome, due to receive a stem cell transplant.

This clonotype was counted only a few times. V usage is TRBV6-2 or TRBV6-3 and J usage is TRBJ2-1; D gene unclear. V lost 2 bases to trimming and J lost 7 bases, with 15 bases between them. The CDR3 is 15 residues long. Germline CDR1 MNHEY, CDR2 SVGEGT. CDR3 nucleotide sequence: TGTGCCAGCAGTTACCCTACCGAAGTTCTAAATGAGCAGTTCTTC. Its protein product is CASSYPTEVLNEQFF.

This clonotype was seen a few times. The chain joins TRBV7-7 to TRBJ2-1, with 10 bases identical to TRBD2. The CDR3 spans 15 residues. The V segment lost 5 bases and the J segment 2 bases; nucleotides outside the gene matches: 3. Germline loops: CDR1 SSHAT, CDR2 FNYEAQ (reference sequence). This CDR3 is CASSAGLAAYNEQFF. DNA of the CDR3: TGTGCCAGCAGCGCCGGACTAGCGGCCTACAATGAGCAGTTCTTC.

Only a few counts were recorded for this clonotype. This chain connects TRBV7-3 to TRBJ2-1; the match to TRBD2 covers 11 bases. CDR3 length equals 20 residues. Trimming removed 2 bases from V and 2 bases from J; junction bases left unmatched: 14. From germline, CDR1 is SGHTA and CDR2 FQGTGA. The CDR3 protein is CASSLLGGGLGLAAYNEQFF. The CDR3 nucleotides read TGTGCCAGCAGCTTACTAGGGGGCGGTTTGGGACTAGCGGCCTACAATGAGCAGTTCTTC.

The chain couples TRBV20-1 to TRBJ2-2; D remains unclear. CDR3 size: 13 residues. V lost 4 bases to trimming and J lost 5 bases, with 11 bases between them. CDR1 and CDR2 from the germline V gene are DFQATT and SNEGSKA (reference sequence). The CDR3 here is CSAISARTGELFF. The DNA of the CDR3 is TGCAGTGCTATTTCGGCTCGGACCGGGGAGCTGTTTTTT.

The table lists this clonotype with a few counts. This rearrangement joins TRBV20-1 to TRBJ2-7; D gene uncertain. CDR1 DFQATT and CDR2 SNEGSKA come from the germline V gene (reference sequence). Trimming removed 3 bases from V and 2 bases from J, with 8 bases in between. The CDR3 spans 12 residues. DNA of the CDR3: TGCAGTGCTAGTACCTTTACCTACGAGCAGTACTTC. Its protein product is CSASTFTYEQYF.

This chain links TRBV29-1 with TRBJ1-6; a weak D match, TRBD1 (5 bases). The germline V gene has CDR1 SQVTM and CDR2 ANQGSEA. Trimming cost V 7 bases and J 10 bases, with 17 bases left between them. There are 13 residues in the CDR3. The CDR3 region has the DNA TGCAGCGCTGGCGGGGGTGGAGGGTCACCCCTCCACTTT. Its translation: CSAGGGGGSPLHF.

V and J are TRBV5-1 and TRBJ2-4; tentative D call: TRBD2 (5 bases). Trimming pared 0 bases from V and 8 bases from J, leaving 9 bases between. The germline CDR1 and CDR2 sequences are SGHRS and YFSETQ. The CDR3 runs to 13 residues. The CDR3 region is CASSLDWRDIQYF. The DNA for the CDR3 is TGCGCCAGCAGCTTGGATTGGCGGGACATTCAGTACTTC.

This chain connects TRBV7-3 to TRBJ2-1; TRBD2 agrees at 8 bases. V was pared by 5 bases and J by 7 bases, with 7 bases of the junction left unmatched. From germline, CDR1 is SGHTA and CDR2 FQGTGA. There are 14 residues in the CDR3. The CDR3 coding sequence is TGTGCCAGCAGCACTGGACTAGCCGCGAATGAGCAGTTCTTC. As protein: CASSTGLAANEQFF.

This clonotype was counted between two and nine times. This chain joins TRBV29-1 and TRBJ2-3, with TRBD2 matching over 7 bases. Germline V gives CDR1 SQVTM, CDR2 ANQGSEA. The CDR3 length is 13 residues. V dropped 6 bases and J dropped 5; count of bases not matched to a gene: 8. The DNA for the CDR3 is TGCAGCGTCCTCGACGGGAGGCGAGATACGCAGTATTTT. Encoded protein: CSVLDGRRDTQYF.

In its sample, this clonotype was seen a few times. DNA of the CDR3: TGCGCCAGCAGCCAACTGTCGGGACTAGCGGACTACAATGAGCAGTTCTTC. It translates to CASSQLSGLADYNEQFF. This rearrangement joins TRBV5-1 to TRBJ2-1, with 11 nucleotides matching TRBD2. Per the germline V gene, CDR1 is SGHRS and CDR2 is YFSETQ. This CDR3 is built from 17 residues. Trimming at V came to 4 bases and at J to 3 bases, leaving 9 bases not matched to a gene.

The chain uses TRBV5-6 and TRBJ2-1, with 7 bases that match TRBD2. Per germline, CDR1 SGHDT and CDR2 YYEEEE. This CDR3 is built from 17 residues. V dropped 3 bases and J dropped 4; count of bases not matched to a gene: 13. The CDR3: CASSSLPGGGVYNEQFF. For the CDR3, the DNA is TGTGCCAGCAGCTCCCTGCCGGGAGGTGGAGTGTACAATGAGCAGTTCTTC.

This clonotype was counted a few times. This chain joins TRBV3-1 and TRBJ1-2; D is undetermined. Germline loops: CDR1 LGHDT, CDR2 YNNKEL (reference sequence). This CDR3 has 14 residues. Trimming removed 0 bases from V and 1 base from J, with 6 bases in between. CDR3 region: CASSQDAGNYGYTF. In DNA, the CDR3 is TGTGCCAGCAGCCAAGATGCGGGTAACTATGGCTACACCTTC.

The chain has TRBV15 and TRBJ2-4; no reliable D call. The V gene lost 1 base and the J gene lost 2 bases, with 9 bases spanning the gap. Germline V gives CDR1 LNHNV, CDR2 YYDKDF (reference sequence). This CDR3 region has 15 residues. CDR3 DNA sequence: TGTGCCACCAGCAGAGTTTCGGCCTCCAAAAACATTCAGTACTTC. Translating it yields CATSRVSASKNIQYF. The full variable domain, in which reference TRBV15 and TRBJ2-4 provide the parts outside the CDR3, is DAMVIQNPRYQVTQFGKPVTLSCSQTLNHNVMYWYQQKSSQAPKLLFHYYDKDFNNEADTPDNFQSRRPNTSFCFLDIRSPGLGDTAMYLCATSRVSASKNIQYFGAGTRLSVL.

There are a few counts of this clonotype. The chain recombines TRBV20-1 with TRBJ2-1; possible D gene TRBD2, 5 bases. Germline values: CDR1 DFQATT, CDR2 SNEGSKA (reference sequence). Between the trimmed V and J ends, which lost 7 bases and 4 bases, there was a span of 17 bases. The CDR3 extends over 14 amino acids. CDR3 nucleotides: TGCAGTGTGATAGAGGAGCGGACTTACAATGAGCAGTTCTTC. Encoded protein: CSVIEERTYNEQFF.

This clonotype appeared a few times. This chain uses TRBV5-4 with TRBJ1-1; D call uncertain. The CDR3 spans 12 residues. In germline, CDR1 is SGHNT, CDR2 YYREEE (reference sequence). V lost 4 bases and J 8 bases, leaving 12 bases between the germline ends. In DNA form, the CDR3 reads TGTGCCAGCAGCCCCGGACCCAGAGAAGCTTTCTTT. Protein product: CASSPGPREAFF.

The chain joins TRBV20-1 to TRBJ2-7; TRBD2 matches at 12 bases. Germline V gene data show CDR1 as DFQATT and CDR2 as SNEGSKA (reference sequence). V shed 5 bases, J shed 0 bases, and the junction held 2 bases outside the gene matches. CDR3 length equals 14 residues. This chain's CDR3 is CSAGLAGSSYEQYF. Here the CDR3 DNA reads TGCAGTGCTGGACTAGCGGGAAGCTCCTACGAGCAGTACTTC.

The gene calls are TRBV25-1 and TRBJ2-7; 7 nucleotides agree with TRBD2. The CDR3 loop spans 12 amino acids. CDR1 MGHDK and CDR2 SYGVNS come from the germline V gene. The V and J ends lost 6 bases and 1 base, in that order; junction bases with no gene match: 0. The DNA for the CDR3 is TGTGCCAGCAGGGGACTATCCTACGAGCAGTACTTC. Translating gives CASRGLSYEQYF.

This sequence joins TRBV7-9 and TRBJ2-1; perhaps TRBD2 as D (5 bases). The CDR3 extends over 13 amino acids. V lost 3 bases to trimming and J lost 7 bases, with 10 bases between them. Germline CDR1 SEHNR, CDR2 FQNEAQ (reference sequence). Written as DNA, the CDR3 is TGTGCCAGCAGCTTCTCAGCGGAGAATGAGCAGTTCTTC. Protein: CASSFSAENEQFF.

This chain uses TRBV4-1 with TRBJ2-1; 7 bases line up with TRBD1. This CDR3 has 12 residues. The germline V gene encodes CDR1 MGHRA and CDR2 YSYEKL. Losses at the gene ends were 4 bases for V and 13 bases for J; bases not matched to a gene: 7. The CDR3 spells CASSPPGTVQFF. Here the CDR3 DNA reads TGCGCCAGCAGCCCCCCCGGGACAGTTCAGTTCTTC.

The genes are TRBV5-1 and TRBJ2-1; possible D gene TRBD2, 5 bases. Trimming removed 4 bases at V and 6 bases at J, with 17 bases between. The CDR3 spans 15 residues. Germline V lookup: CDR1 SGHRS, CDR2 YFSETQ. The CDR3 here is CASSLGNIAGNEQFF. CDR3 nucleotides: TGCGCCAGCAGCCTCGGGAATATTGCGGGCAATGAGCAGTTCTTC.

V and J are TRBV6-2 or TRBV6-3 and TRBJ2-3; D is possibly TRBD1 or TRBD2 (5 bases each). Trimming cost V 7 bases and J 5 bases, with 28 bases left between them. Germline loops: CDR1 MNHEY, CDR2 SVGEGT. This CDR3 spans 18 amino acids. In nucleotides, the CDR3 is TGTGCCAGCATACCAACCGAGAGACGGACTGAGCAGGGAGATACGCAGTATTTT. Its protein is CASIPTERRTEQGDTQYF.

The chain is built from TRBV20-1 and TRBJ2-5, with TRBD2 matching over 7 bases. This CDR3 has 14 residues. CDR1 and CDR2 from the germline V gene are DFQATT and SNEGSKA (reference sequence). J lost 4 bases, V lost 1 base, and 6 bases had no gene match. CDR3 region: CSARVASGLETQYF. The CDR3 DNA is TGCAGTGCTAGAGTTGCTAGCGGATTAGAGACCCAGTACTTC.

In this sample, this clonotype turned up a few times. The chain uses TRBV3-1 and TRBJ1-1, with D uncertain. The germline CDR1 and CDR2 sequences are LGHDT and YNNKEL (reference sequence). V was shortened by 4 bases and J by 0 bases, with 9 bases between the two germline ends. CDR3 length equals 14 residues. In DNA, the CDR3 is TGTGCCAGCAGCCCGCTGGCTATGAACACTGAAGCTTTCTTT. This encodes CASSPLAMNTEAFF.

The chain combines TRBV10-3 with TRBJ2-5; D might be TRBD2 (6 bases). Trimming left V 5 bases short and J 2 bases short, with 15 bases between. Germline V lookup: CDR1 ENHRY, CDR2 SYGVKD. The CDR3 has 15 residues. CDR3 bases: TGTGCCATCAGTACAACGGGAGCATCACAAGAGACCCAGTACTTC. This codes for CAISTTGASQETQYF.

This clonotype appeared a few times. V is TRBV7-2 and J is TRBJ2-7; weak D call: TRBD2 (5 bases). This CDR3 region has 14 residues. Germline V lookup: CDR1 SGHTA, CDR2 FQGNSA. V was pared by 7 bases and J by 1 base, with 14 bases between. CDR3 sequence reads: CASTQGGLSYEQYF. CDR3 nucleotide sequence: TGTGCCAGCACCCAAGGAGGTCTTTCCTACGAGCAGTACTTC.

The DNA for the CDR3 is TGCAGTGCCTTCCGTAGGAGGGCCACAGATACGCAGTATTTT. Its protein product is CSAFRRRATDTQYF. The rearrangement links TRBV20-1 to TRBJ2-3; D possibly corresponds to TRBD2 (6 bases). Per the germline V gene, CDR1 is DFQATT and CDR2 is SNEGSKA (reference sequence). V lost 6 bases to trimming and J lost 2 bases, with 15 bases between them. The CDR3 extends over 14 amino acids.

The rearrangement uses TRBV7-3 and TRBJ2-3; 8 bases fit TRBD1. The CDR3 covers 15 residues. With 5 bases clipped from V and 2 bases from J, the junction kept 6 bases outside the gene matches. In germline, CDR1 is SGHTA, CDR2 FQGTGA. Written as DNA, the CDR3 is TGTGCCAGCAGCCCACAGGGGGGACCCACAGATACGCAGTATTTT. Its translation: CASSPQGGPTDTQYF.

The CDR3 loop is CASSGQLQPQHF. CDR3 nucleotides: TGTGCCAGCAGCGGACAGCTTCAGCCCCAGCATTTT. J is TRBJ1-5 and V is TRBV12-3 or TRBV12-4; perhaps TRBD1 as D (6 bases). V was trimmed by 6 bases and J by 6 bases, leaving 9 bases between them. The CDR3 consists of 12 residues.